A single T cell receptor beta chain is shown here with its context. Its antigen is as yet unknown. The data were produced by immunoSEQ multiplex PCR, yet TCRdb's version contains in-frame clones alone and is incomplete. Of 450,000 to 500,000 clones listed, roughly four fifths are singletons. The data originate from a study of shared clonotypes between healthy human individuals. General study results and limits: The study drew on few donors, limiting represented genetic and exposure-history diversity.

The length of the CDR3 is 13 residues. V was cut by 4 bases and J by 4 bases, with 9 bases left in between. Per the germline V gene, CDR1 is SGHVS and CDR2 is FQNEAQ. The V gene is TRBV7-8, the J gene TRBJ2-3; D gene uncertain. Sequencing was performed on PBMCs. This sequence originates from a woman in her 40s in good health. Some clones in this sample may be carry-over from other donors' samples. CDR3 coding DNA: TGTGCCAGCAGCTCCATAGCAGCAGATACGCAGTATTTT. Protein sequence: CASSSIAADTQYF.